The 23 T cell receptor beta chains listed next were all sequenced from one sample in a study of cytomegalovirus exposure and HLA in healthy donors. PCR primers comprised 60 Vbeta and 13 Jbeta primers. Clones were sequenced by immunoSEQ multiplex PCR, and TCRdb holds only the in-frame ones, with some missing. Of 100,000 to 150,000 clones in the sample, about 10% were seen once. The material sequenced was PBMCs. The source of these receptors is a woman between 18 and 29 years old in good health and CMV-seropositive.

This clone occurred a few times. This sequence joins TRBV27 and TRBJ2-3, with TRBD1 identical over 8 bases. J gave up 4 bases and V 8 bases, and 8 bases lay outside the gene matches. This CDR3 is 14 amino acids long. In germline, CDR1 is MNHEY, CDR2 SMNVEV (reference sequence). In nucleotides, the CDR3 is TGTGCCAGCGGAGAGACAGGGGATCCAGATACGCAGTATTTT. Translated: CASGETGDPDTQYF.

The chain couples TRBV7-9 to TRBJ1-5, with D maybe TRBD1 (6 bases). V gave up 5 bases and J gave up 7 bases, with 24 bases separating them. The germline V gene encodes CDR1 SEHNR and CDR2 FQNEAQ (reference sequence). The CDR3 runs 17 residues. In DNA, the CDR3 is TGTGCCAGCAGCCCTGGACAGTGGGGGTTGGGGGAGCAGCCCCAGCATTTT. Its translation is CASSPGQWGLGEQPQHF.

The rearrangement joins TRBV7-9 to TRBJ2-4; 9 nucleotides line up with TRBD1. Germline CDR1 SEHNR, CDR2 FQNEAQ (reference sequence). V was pared by 5 bases and J by 1 base, with 9 bases of the junction left unmatched. This CDR3 spans 17 amino acids. CDR3 sequence reads: CASSPGGTGLAKNIQYF. The CDR3, as DNA: TGTGCCAGCAGCCCCGGTGGGACAGGGTTGGCCAAAAACATTCAGTACTTC.

This chain uses TRBV9 with TRBJ2-1; 7 bases are a match to TRBD2. The length of the CDR3 is 16 residues. V lost 3 bases, J lost 0 bases, and 6 bases stayed unmatched. Germline V gene data show CDR1 as SGDLS and CDR2 as YYNGEE. CDR3 coding DNA: TGTGCCAGCAGCGGGAGAAGCGGGACCTCCTACAATGAGCAGTTCTTC. It encodes CASSGRSGTSYNEQFF.

This clone was recorded a few times. The chain combines TRBV2 with TRBJ2-1; the D is unclear. Trimming shortened V by 2 bases and J by 4 bases, and 3 bases separated the two germline ends. Germline CDR1 and CDR2: SNHLY and FYNNEI. CDR3 size: 12 residues. DNA for the CDR3: TGTGCCAGCAGTGAACGGTACAATGAGCAGTTCTTC. Translating gives CASSERYNEQFF.

This clone appeared a few times. The rearrangement joins TRBV4-1 to TRBJ2-7; 12 bases align to TRBD1. The CDR3 runs 16 residues. Germline trimming cut 4 bases from V and 6 bases from J; bases unmatched to any gene: 10. Germline lookup yields CDR1 MGHRA and CDR2 YSYEKL. This CDR3 is CASSRISGTGGGEQYF. In DNA, the CDR3 is TGCGCCAGCAGCCGAATTTCCGGGACAGGGGGCGGCGAGCAGTACTTC.

The J gene is TRBJ1-1, the V gene TRBV20-1; D perhaps matches TRBD1 (6 bases). This CDR3 is 9 amino acids long. Germline V CDR1 and CDR2: DFQATT, SNEGSKA (reference sequence). Trimming removed 6 bases from V and 10 bases from J, with 9 bases in between. CDR3 in amino acids: CSAHRVAFF. CDR3 DNA sequence: TGCAGTGCCCACAGGGTAGCTTTCTTT.

This clone has more than one count but fewer than ten. This chain uses TRBV6-1 with TRBJ1-1; possible D gene TRBD1, 6 bases. Germline V gene data show CDR1 as MNHNS and CDR2 as SASEGT. The CDR3 covers 15 residues. V lost 5 bases to trimming and J lost 2 bases, with 15 bases between them. This CDR3 reads CASSSLPGQNTEAFF. The DNA of the CDR3 is TGTGCCAGCAGTAGCCTACCGGGACAAAACACTGAAGCTTTCTTT.

This clone was detected only a few times. The gene calls are TRBV5-1 and TRBJ1-1; D uncertain. Looked up from germline, CDR1 is SGHRS and CDR2 is YFSETQ. This CDR3 contains 14 residues. V lost 3 bases and J 1 base, leaving 10 bases between the germline ends. The CDR3 sequence is CASSWSAENTEAFF. CDR3 nucleotides: TGCGCCAGCAGCTGGAGTGCGGAGAACACTGAAGCTTTCTTT.

V usage is TRBV6-6 and J usage is TRBJ1-2; TRBD1 is a possible D gene (5 bases). Germline CDR1 and CDR2: MNHNY and SVGAGI (reference sequence). The CDR3 covers 14 residues. V lost 5 bases and J lost 0, with 10 bases in between. Here the CDR3 DNA reads TGTGCCAGCAGTGGCCAGGGATCTAACTATGGCTACACCTTC. This codes for CASSGQGSNYGYTF.

This clone was counted a few times. The V call is TRBV6-6, the J call TRBJ1-1; weak D call: TRBD1 (6 bases). Germline CDR1 is MNHNY and CDR2 is SVGAGI (reference sequence). V gave up 4 bases and J gave up 2 bases, with 11 bases separating them. This CDR3 region has 14 residues. The CDR3 bases are TGTGCCAGCAGTTCGACAGGTTTAAACACTGAAGCTTTCTTT. Its translation is CASSSTGLNTEAFF.

This rearrangement joins TRBV5-1 to TRBJ1-1; D is uncertain. CDR1 and CDR2 (germline): SGHRS, YFSETQ. V lost 9 bases and J lost 0, with 18 bases in between. This CDR3 region has 15 residues. This CDR3 reads CATSPRAGMNTEAFF. The CDR3 region has the DNA TGCGCCACCTCCCCTCGTGCGGGGATGAACACTGAAGCTTTCTTT.

This clone was seen a few times. The CDR3 is CASSHPGASGANVLTF. The DNA of the CDR3 is TGCGCCAGCAGCCACCCAGGGGCCTCTGGGGCCAACGTCCTGACTTTC. The chain combines TRBV4-1 with TRBJ2-6, with D possibly being TRBD1 (6 bases). The germline V and J ends were trimmed by 3 bases and 0 bases, with 9 bases remaining between them. Germline V CDR1 and CDR2: MGHRA, YSYEKL. The CDR3 is made up of 16 amino acids.

In this sample, this clone turned up a few times. The chain is built from TRBV9 and TRBJ2-2; the match to TRBD2 covers 11 bases. Germline V lookup: CDR1 SGDLS, CDR2 YYNGEE. CDR3 length: 17 amino acids. The ends lost 4 bases at V and 5 bases at J; junction bases unmatched: 10. CDR3 nucleotides: TGTGCCAGCAGCACCCCACTAGCGGGAGATGGGACCGGGGAGCTGTTTTTT. It codes for CASSTPLAGDGTGELFF.

This chain joins TRBV28 and TRBJ2-7, with 8 bases lining up with TRBD2. V lost 6 bases and J lost 6; bases outside the gene matches: 10. The CDR3 spans 14 residues. CDR1 and CDR2 (germline): MDHEN, SYDVKM. The CDR3 loop is CASRPGGGQREQYF. The CDR3 nucleotides are TGTGCCAGCAGACCCGGGGGGGGGCAGCGCGAGCAGTACTTC. The complete variable domain, with remaining parts taken from reference TRBV28 and TRBJ2-7, reads DVKVTQSSRYLVKRTGEKVFLECVQDMDHENMFWYRQDPGLGLRLIYFSYDVKMKEKGDIPEGYSVSREKKERFSLILESASTNQTSMYLCASRPGGGQREQYFGPGTRLTVT.

The rearrangement joins TRBV6-5 to TRBJ1-2; D is perhaps TRBD1 (5 bases). There are 13 residues in the CDR3. V lost 7 bases, J lost 0 bases, and 9 bases lay in between. Germline-derived CDR1 and CDR2 are MNHEY and SVGAGI. The CDR3 nucleotides read TGTGCCAGCACAGCAGGGCCTAACTATGGCTACACCTTC. Translation: CASTAGPNYGYTF.

This clone has only a few counts. The chain combines TRBV5-4 with TRBJ1-1; D is possibly TRBD1 (5 bases). In germline, CDR1 is SGHNT, CDR2 YYREEE (reference sequence). This CDR3 comprises 12 residues. Between the trimmed V and J ends, which lost 4 bases and 10 bases, there was a span of 14 bases. In nucleotides, the CDR3 is TGTGCCAGCAGCCAATTTGACGGGGGAGCTTTCTTT. As protein: CASSQFDGGAFF.

This clone was observed a few times. This chain connects TRBV6-5 to TRBJ2-7; tentative D call: TRBD2 (5 bases). The length of the CDR3 is 14 residues. V gave up 4 bases and J gave up 2 bases, with 12 bases separating them. The germline CDR1 and CDR2 sequences are MNHEY and SVGAGI. The CDR3 DNA reads TGTGCCAGCAGTTGGACTGATACCACCTACGAGCAGTACTTC. Its translation is CASSWTDTTYEQYF.

This clone was counted a few times. The rearrangement joins TRBV11-3 to TRBJ2-7; TRBD1 might be the D (6 bases). V was cut by 1 base and J by 1 base, with 11 bases left in between. The CDR3 consists of 15 residues. CDR1 SGHNT and CDR2 YENEEA come from the germline V gene. CDR3 nucleotide sequence: TGTGCCAGCAGCTTAGGCTCGACAGGATCCTACGAGCAGTACTTC. Translated, it gives CASSLGSTGSYEQYF.

A remark on this clone: Compared with germline, one end of the junction differs, possibly owing to a read error. The genes are TRBV29-1 and TRBJ2-1; 11 bases match TRBD2. CDR1 and CDR2 from the germline V gene are SQVTM and ANQGSEA. The CDR3 spans 16 residues. CDR3 DNA sequence: TGCAGCGCTGAAGGACTAGCGGGCACCAACTACAATGAGCAGTTCTTC. Protein sequence: CSAEGLAGTNYNEQFF.

The sample holds a few counts of this clone. This chain links TRBV5-1 with TRBJ1-5, with a possible D match to TRBD1 (5 bases). The CDR3 spans 14 residues. Germline CDR1 reads SGHRS; CDR2 reads YFSETQ. The germline V and J ends were trimmed by 10 bases and 9 bases, with 23 bases remaining between them. The CDR3 here is CAALFPKGHWPQHF. In DNA form, the CDR3 reads TGCGCCGCCTTATTTCCCAAGGGGCATTGGCCCCAGCATTTT.

There are a few counts of this clone. The V and J genes are TRBV5-3 and TRBJ2-3; 12 nucleotides line up with TRBD2. TRBV5-3 is recorded as an ORF, its role being uncertain. Germline trimming cut 4 bases from V and 5 bases from J; bases unmatched to any gene: 17. The CDR3 sequence is 19 residues long. In nucleotides, the CDR3 is TGTGCCAGAAGCACCCGTCCTCTAGCGGGAGGGGGGCACAGAGATACGCAGTATTTT. Its translation is CARSTRPLAGGGHRDTQYF.

The genes are TRBV2 and TRBJ2-4; TRBD1 aligns across 7 bases. The germline gives CDR1 SNHLY, CDR2 FYNNEI. J was trimmed by 8 bases and V by 4 bases; bases with no gene match: 5. The CDR3 length is 13 residues. The CDR3 spells CASSVVGGDIQYF. For the CDR3, the DNA is TGTGCCAGCAGTGTGGTAGGGGGCGACATTCAGTACTTC. The complete variable domain, with remaining parts taken from reference TRBV2 and TRBJ2-4, reads EPEVTQTPSHQVTQMGQEVILRCVPISNHLYFYWYRQILGQKVEFLVSFYNNEISEKSEIFDDQFSVERPDGSNFTLKIRSTKLEDSAMYFCASSVVGGDIQYFGAGTRLSVL.